These 9 T cell receptor beta chains originate from one sample sequenced in a study of human T cells and chemical hapten exposure (dated by TCRdb to about 2021). The library relied on RACE. The sequencer listed for this sample is NextSeq 500. Using fastp trimming at Q25 and MiXCR clonotype assembly, TCRdb reanalyzed the public sequencing data and kept in-frame beta chains. Entries are consolidated by CDR3 protein sequence, retaining the most common genes and DNA. The sample table lists over 50,000 distinct CDR3 sequences, roughly a tenth of them with a count of one. Clones ranked in the top ten supply 9.6% of the sample. The sample's time point label is to be understood as: pre-sensitization, week 0. The sample's treatment or condition label is to be understood as: therapeutic diphenylcyclopropenone sensitization with weekly scalp DPC. Total RNA was extracted from unfractionated whole blood that had been collected in Tempus Blood RNA tubes.

This specimen was whole blood, taken in connection with sensitization to the hapten diphenylcyclopropenone (DPC). The receptors stem from a woman between 25 and 40 years old with alopecia areata. Some clones in this sample may be carry-over from other donors' samples.

The chain joins TRBV20-1 to TRBJ2-1, with D possibly TRBD2 on 5 matching bases. The CDR3 runs 13 residues. Germline loops: CDR1 DFQATT, CDR2 SNEGSKA (reference sequence). Trimming pared 6 bases from V and 0 bases from J, leaving 9 bases between. CDR3 sequence: CSAKEGSYNEQFF. CDR3 DNA: TGCAGTGCAAAAGAGGGCTCCTACAATGAGCAGTTCTTC.

This clonotype was counted at least ten times. The chain links TRBV7-2 to TRBJ2-1; D is unresolved. The CDR3 consists of 13 residues. The germline V gene encodes CDR1 SGHTA and CDR2 FQGNSA. V was shortened by 5 bases and J by 4 bases, with 9 bases between the two germline ends. The CDR3 sequence is CASSPNGYNEQFF. The CDR3 region has the DNA TGTGCCAGCAGCCCGAACGGATACAATGAGCAGTTCTTC.

This chain connects TRBV7-2 to TRBJ2-5, with 14 bases matching TRBD2. Germline assignment: CDR1 SGHTA and CDR2 FQGNSA. This CDR3 region has 16 residues. With V trimmed by 5 bases and J by 2 bases, 4 bases remained unmatched. Here the CDR3 reads CASSPRLAGGQETQYF. CDR3 DNA sequence: TGTGCCAGCAGCCCCAGACTAGCGGGGGGGCAAGAGACCCAGTACTTC.

About this clonotype itself: One junction end does not reproduce the germline sequence, and a read error may be involved. The chain has TRBV19 and TRBJ1-5, with D possibly being TRBD1 (6 bases). The CDR3 length is 15 residues. Germline CDR1 LNHDA, CDR2 SQIVND (reference sequence). The CDR3 DNA reads TGTGCCAGTCTCAAACAGGGAGGTAGCGATCAGCCCCAGCATTTT. The encoded protein is CASLKQGGSDQPQHF.

This clonotype occurred many times. The CDR3 region is CASSLTSMNTEAFF. CDR3 bases: TGTGCCAGCAGCCTGACCTCCATGAACACTGAAGCTTTCTTT. The chain couples TRBV28 to TRBJ1-1; D is unclear. Germline CDR1 MDHEN, CDR2 SYDVKM. V gave up 6 bases and J gave up 0 bases, with 11 bases separating them. The CDR3 contains 14 residues.

The rearrangement links TRBV7-2 to TRBJ2-3; TRBD2 matches at 10 bases. Trimming took 3 bases from V and 4 from J; bases not matched to a gene: 4. The CDR3 loop spans 15 amino acids. Germline V gene lookup returns CDR1 SGHTA and CDR2 FQGNSA. Here the CDR3 reads CASSFSGGPPDTQYF. The CDR3 DNA reads TGTGCCAGCAGCTTTAGCGGGGGGCCCCCAGATACGCAGTATTTT.

This clonotype was seen a few times. V usage is TRBV20-1 and J usage is TRBJ1-1; D uncertain. The germline CDR1 and CDR2 sequences are DFQATT and SNEGSKA (reference sequence). Trimming shortened V by 6 bases and J by 1 base, and 12 bases separated the two germline ends. The CDR3 consists of 13 residues. In DNA form, the CDR3 reads TGCAGTGCCAGTACACGGGGGAACACTGAAGCTTTCTTT. This translates into CSASTRGNTEAFF.

This chain connects TRBV7-2 to TRBJ2-1; TRBD1 is a possible D gene (6 bases). The V end was cut by 1 base, the J end by 8 bases, with 15 bases between. The length of the CDR3 is 15 residues. Per germline, CDR1 SGHTA and CDR2 FQGNSA. The DNA of the CDR3 is TGTGCCAGCAGCTTAGTTGTTGCCAGGGGAGATGAGCAGTTCTTC. Translated, it gives CASSLVVARGDEQFF.

This clonotype was picked up many times. This chain uses TRBV5-5 with TRBJ1-5; 9 nucleotides line up with TRBD1. The V and J ends lost 4 bases and 8 bases, in that order; junction bases with no gene match: 10. This CDR3 has 15 amino acids. Germline values: CDR1 SGHKS, CDR2 YYEKEE (reference sequence). CDR3 in DNA: TGTGCCAGCAGCATTACAGGGGGCGAGGGAGAGCCCCAGCATTTT. Translated: CASSITGGEGEPQHF. Filled out from reference TRBV5-5 and TRBJ1-5, the complete variable domain reads DAGVTQSPTHLIKTRGQQVTLRCSPISGHKSVSWYQQVLGQGPQFIFQYYEKEERGRGNFPDRFSARQFPNYSSELNVNALLLGDSALYLCASSITGGEGEPQHFGDGTRLSIL.